Listed below are T cell receptor beta chains from one sample, sequenced in a study of T cell responses to AZD1222 COVID-19 vaccine. Libraries were prepared by immunoSEQ multiplex PCR; TCRdb keeps only in-frame clonotypes and omits some of them. The sample includes some 150,000 clones, over 90% of them seen just once. Sequences were derived from peripheral blood, sampled on day 0 of AZD1222 vaccination. The receptors here all came from an adult in good health. Each CDR3 is given with its conserved first and last residue. Each record gives: V gene, CDR3 protein.

v_call: TRBV6-5
cdr3_aa: CATTVDRGLSTEAFF

v_call: TRBV2
cdr3_aa: CASSELRASVGELFF

v_call: TRBV24-1
cdr3_aa: CATSGQDTKNEQFF

v_call: TRBV7-9
cdr3_aa: CASSGRLADEQFF

v_call: TRBV6-4
cdr3_aa: CASSAQRGYEQFF

v_call: TRBV5-1
cdr3_aa: CASRYGNTIYF

v_call: TRBV5-1
cdr3_aa: CASSLQELAKNIQYF

v_call: TRBV11-2
cdr3_aa: CASSISGTNTGELFF

v_call: TRBV29-1
cdr3_aa: CSVDGGLAGVGDTQYF

v_call: TRBV7-9
cdr3_aa: CASSYRDTEAFF

v_call: TRBV5-1
cdr3_aa: CASSLLTDAGEKLFF

v_call: TRBV30
cdr3_aa: CAWSVVGLANTEAFF

v_call: TRBV9
cdr3_aa: CASSPSYGDLNYGYTF

v_call: TRBV11-2
cdr3_aa: CASSLKGSTEAFF

v_call: TRBV5-6
cdr3_aa: CASSLNRAKPQHF

v_call: TRBV24-1
cdr3_aa: CATSDGTGRTEAFF

v_call: TRBV28
cdr3_aa: CASSLGSGGPRNEQFF

v_call: TRBV2
cdr3_aa: CASSEGPSGAEAFF

v_call: TRBV5-4
cdr3_aa: CASSLTRLAAYNEQFF

v_call: TRBV6-2/TRBV6-3
cdr3_aa: CASSYTTGSGGTDTQYF

v_call: TRBV20-1
cdr3_aa: CSASIHQGGNTIYF

v_call: TRBV11-2
cdr3_aa: CASSLGGSPSSGNTIYF

v_call: TRBV19
cdr3_aa: CASSIGPNTEAFF

v_call: TRBV7-9
cdr3_aa: CASSLRSGTSDYNEQFF

v_call: TRBV7-8
cdr3_aa: CASSPRPLNTEAFF

v_call: TRBV5-1
cdr3_aa: CASSLAPGQGYEQYF

v_call: TRBV27
cdr3_aa: CASRGSKGPSGNTIYF

v_call: TRBV19
cdr3_aa: CASSISVRAAEAFF

v_call: TRBV10-1
cdr3_aa: CASSGTERDTQYF

v_call: TRBV10-3
cdr3_aa: CAISESGGRGNEKLFF

v_call: TRBV3-1/TRBV3-2
cdr3_aa: CASSQRGQGSYEQYF

v_call: TRBV28
cdr3_aa: CAGRTGGGEQFF

v_call: TRBV4-2
cdr3_aa: CASSQELSGNTIYF

v_call: TRBV5-1
cdr3_aa: CASSSAGVGTGELFF

v_call: TRBV19
cdr3_aa: CASSIDLVSGGWNEQFF

v_call: TRBV5-4
cdr3_aa: CASSLVGAGGEQFF

v_call: TRBV19
cdr3_aa: CASSTSGSNEQFF

v_call: TRBV4-1
cdr3_aa: CASSQVGQSNQPQHF

v_call: TRBV6-5
cdr3_aa: CASSYSPSDRPQYF

v_call: TRBV6-2/TRBV6-3
cdr3_aa: CASSYASGSYEQYF

v_call: TRBV5-4
cdr3_aa: CASSGVAGGYEQYF

v_call: TRBV6-5
cdr3_aa: CASSRTSGRWYEQYF